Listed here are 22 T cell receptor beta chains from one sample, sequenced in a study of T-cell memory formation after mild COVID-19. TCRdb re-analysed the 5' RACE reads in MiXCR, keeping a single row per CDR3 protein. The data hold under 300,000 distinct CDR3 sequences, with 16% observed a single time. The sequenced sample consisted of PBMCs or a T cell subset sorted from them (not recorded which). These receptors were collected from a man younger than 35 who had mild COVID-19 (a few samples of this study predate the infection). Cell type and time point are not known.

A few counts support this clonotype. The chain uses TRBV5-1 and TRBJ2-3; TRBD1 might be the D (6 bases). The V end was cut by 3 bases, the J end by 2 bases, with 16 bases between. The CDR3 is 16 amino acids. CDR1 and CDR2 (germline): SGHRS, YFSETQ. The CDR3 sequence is CASSSGQSTYTDTQYF. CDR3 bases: TGCGCCAGCAGCTCAGGACAGTCCACATACACAGATACGCAGTATTTT. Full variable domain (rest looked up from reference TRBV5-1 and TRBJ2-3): KAGVTQTPRYLIKTRGQQVTLSCSPISGHRSVSWYQQTPGQGLQFLFEYFSETQRNKGNFPGRFSGRQFSNSRSEMNVSTLELGDSALYLCASSSGQSTYTDTQYFGPGTRLTVL.

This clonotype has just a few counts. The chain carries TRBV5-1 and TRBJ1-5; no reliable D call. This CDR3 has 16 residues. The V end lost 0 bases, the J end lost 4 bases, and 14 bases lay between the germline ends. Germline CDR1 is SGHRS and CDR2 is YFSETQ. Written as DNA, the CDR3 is TGCGCCAGCAGCTTGGATGAGGGAGGTGGGAATCAGCCCCAGCATTTT. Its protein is CASSLDEGGGNQPQHF.

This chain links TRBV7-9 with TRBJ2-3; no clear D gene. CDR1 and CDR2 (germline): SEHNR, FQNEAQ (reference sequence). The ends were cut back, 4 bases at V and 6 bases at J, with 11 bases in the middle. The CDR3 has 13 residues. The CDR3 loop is CASSSTGEDTQYF. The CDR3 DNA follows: TGTGCCAGCAGCTCAACGGGCGAGGATACGCAGTATTTT. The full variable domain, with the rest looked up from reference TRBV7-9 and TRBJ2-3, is DTGVSQNPRHKITKRGQNVTFRCDPISEHNRLYWYRQTLGQGPEFLTYFQNEAQLEKSRLLSDRFSAERPKGSFSTLEIQRTEQGDSAMYLCASSSTGEDTQYFGPGTRLTVL.

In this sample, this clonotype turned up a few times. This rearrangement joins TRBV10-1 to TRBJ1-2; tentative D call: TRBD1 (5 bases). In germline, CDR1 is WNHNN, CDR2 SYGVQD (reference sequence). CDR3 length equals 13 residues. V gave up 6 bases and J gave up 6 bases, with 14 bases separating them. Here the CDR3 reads CASSAYQGDGYTF. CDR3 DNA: TGCGCCAGCAGCGCATACCAGGGAGATGGCTACACCTTC.

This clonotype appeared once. CDR3 nucleotides: TGTGCCAGCAGTCCAACAGCGGGGGACGTCTGGGACAGGAATCAGCCCCAGCATTTT. It encodes CASSPTAGDVWDRNQPQHF. The chain uses TRBV6-5 and TRBJ1-5; 8 bases are a match to TRBD1. In germline, CDR1 is MNHEY, CDR2 SVGAGI. The ends lost 5 bases at V and 4 bases at J; junction bases unmatched: 19. CDR3 length: 19 amino acids.

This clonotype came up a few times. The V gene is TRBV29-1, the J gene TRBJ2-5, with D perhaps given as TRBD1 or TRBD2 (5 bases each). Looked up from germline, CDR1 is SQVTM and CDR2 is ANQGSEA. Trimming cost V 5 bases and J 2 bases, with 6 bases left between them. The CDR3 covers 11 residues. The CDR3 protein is CSVWGQETQYF. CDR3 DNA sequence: TGCAGCGTTTGGGGGCAAGAGACCCAGTACTTC. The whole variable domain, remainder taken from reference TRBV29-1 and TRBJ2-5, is SAVISQKPSRDICQRGTSLTIQCQVDSQVTMMFWYRQQPGQSLTLIATANQGSEATYESGFVIDKFPISRPNLTFSTLTVSNMSPEDSSIYLCSVWGQETQYFGPGTRLLVL.

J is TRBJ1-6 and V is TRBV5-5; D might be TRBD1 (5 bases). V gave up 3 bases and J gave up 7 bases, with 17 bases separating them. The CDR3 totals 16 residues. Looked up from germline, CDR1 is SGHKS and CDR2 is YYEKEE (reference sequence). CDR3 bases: TGTGCCAGCAGCTGGAAGGGGCTGCCGGGGAATTCACCCCTCCACTTT. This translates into CASSWKGLPGNSPLHF. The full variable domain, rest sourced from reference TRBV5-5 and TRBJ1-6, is DAGVTQSPTHLIKTRGQQVTLRCSPISGHKSVSWYQQVLGQGPQFIFQYYEKEERGRGNFPDRFSARQFPNYSSELNVNALLLGDSALYLCASSWKGLPGNSPLHFGNGTRLTVT.

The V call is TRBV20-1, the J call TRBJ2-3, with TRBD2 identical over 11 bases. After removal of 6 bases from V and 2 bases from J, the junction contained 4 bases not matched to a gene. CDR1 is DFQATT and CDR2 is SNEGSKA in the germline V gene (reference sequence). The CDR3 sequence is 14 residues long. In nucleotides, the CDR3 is TGCAGTGCCGCGGGACTAGCGGACACAGATACGCAGTATTTT. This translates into CSAAGLADTDTQYF.

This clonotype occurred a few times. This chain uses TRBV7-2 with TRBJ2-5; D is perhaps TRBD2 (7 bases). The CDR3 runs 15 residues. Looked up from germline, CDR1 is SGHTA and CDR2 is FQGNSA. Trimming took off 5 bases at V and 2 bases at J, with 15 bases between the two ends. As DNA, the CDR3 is TGTGCCAGCAGCGAGGGGGGGCGGGGACAAGAGACCCAGTACTTC. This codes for CASSEGGRGQETQYF.

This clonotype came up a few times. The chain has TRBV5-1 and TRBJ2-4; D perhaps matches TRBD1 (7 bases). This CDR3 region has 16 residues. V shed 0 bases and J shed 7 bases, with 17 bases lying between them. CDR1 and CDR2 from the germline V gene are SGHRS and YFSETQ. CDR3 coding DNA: TGCGCCAGCAGCTTGGCCGTACGACAGGGAGGTAACATTCAGTACTTC. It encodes CASSLAVRQGGNIQYF.

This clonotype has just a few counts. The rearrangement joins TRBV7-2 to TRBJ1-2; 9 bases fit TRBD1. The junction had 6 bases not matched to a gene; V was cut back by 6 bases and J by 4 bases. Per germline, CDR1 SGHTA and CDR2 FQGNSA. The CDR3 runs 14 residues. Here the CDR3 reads CASREPGQGYGYTF. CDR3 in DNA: TGTGCCAGCAGGGAACCGGGACAGGGCTATGGCTACACCTTC.

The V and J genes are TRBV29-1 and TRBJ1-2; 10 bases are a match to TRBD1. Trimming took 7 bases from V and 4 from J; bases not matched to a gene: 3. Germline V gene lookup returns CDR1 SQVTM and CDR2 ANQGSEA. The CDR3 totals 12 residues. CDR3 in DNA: TGCAGCGGCCGGGACAGGGGCTATGGCTACACCTTC. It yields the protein CSGRDRGYGYTF. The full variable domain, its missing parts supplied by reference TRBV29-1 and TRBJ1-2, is SAVISQKPSRDICQRGTSLTIQCQVDSQVTMMFWYRQQPGQSLTLIATANQGSEATYESGFVIDKFPISRPNLTFSTLTVSNMSPEDSSIYLCSGRDRGYGYTFGSGTRLTVV.

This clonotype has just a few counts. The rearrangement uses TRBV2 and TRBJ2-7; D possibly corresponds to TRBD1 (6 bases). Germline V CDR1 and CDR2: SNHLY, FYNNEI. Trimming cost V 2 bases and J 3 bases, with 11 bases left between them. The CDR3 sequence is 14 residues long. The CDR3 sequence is CASSEQGSLYEQYF. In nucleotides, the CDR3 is TGTGCCAGCAGTGAACAGGGGAGTCTCTACGAGCAGTACTTC.

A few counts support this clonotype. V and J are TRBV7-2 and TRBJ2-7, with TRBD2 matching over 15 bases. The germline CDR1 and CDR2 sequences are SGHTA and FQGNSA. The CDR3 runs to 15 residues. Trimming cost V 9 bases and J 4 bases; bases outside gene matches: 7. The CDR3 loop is CASGLAGGKYYEQYF. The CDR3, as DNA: TGTGCCAGTGGACTAGCGGGGGGGAAGTATTACGAGCAGTACTTC.

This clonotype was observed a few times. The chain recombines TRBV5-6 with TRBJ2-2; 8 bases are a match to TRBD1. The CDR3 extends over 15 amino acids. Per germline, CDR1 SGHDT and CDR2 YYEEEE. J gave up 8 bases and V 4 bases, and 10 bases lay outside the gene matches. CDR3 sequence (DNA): TGTGCCAGCAGCGGGACGGACAGGGTCCAAGGGGAGCTGTTTTTT. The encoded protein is CASSGTDRVQGELFF.

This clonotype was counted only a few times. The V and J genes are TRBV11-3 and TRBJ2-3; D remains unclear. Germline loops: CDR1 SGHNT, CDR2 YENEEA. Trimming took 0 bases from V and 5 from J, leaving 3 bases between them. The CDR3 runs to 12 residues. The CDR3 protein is CASSLEVDTQYF. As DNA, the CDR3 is TGTGCCAGCAGCTTAGAGGTAGATACGCAGTATTTT.

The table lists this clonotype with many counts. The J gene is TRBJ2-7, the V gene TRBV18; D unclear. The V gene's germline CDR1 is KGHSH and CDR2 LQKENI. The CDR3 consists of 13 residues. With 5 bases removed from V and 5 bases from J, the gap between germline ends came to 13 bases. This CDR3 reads CASSIGVLDEQYF. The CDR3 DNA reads TGTGCCAGCTCAATAGGTGTATTAGACGAGCAGTACTTC.

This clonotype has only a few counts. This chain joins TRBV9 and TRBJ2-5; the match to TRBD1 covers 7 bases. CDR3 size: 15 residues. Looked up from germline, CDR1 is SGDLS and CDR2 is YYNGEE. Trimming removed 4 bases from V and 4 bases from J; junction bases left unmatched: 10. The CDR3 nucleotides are TGTGCCAGCAGCCCCCCCACAGGGGTAATAGAGACCCAGTACTTC. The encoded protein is CASSPPTGVIETQYF.

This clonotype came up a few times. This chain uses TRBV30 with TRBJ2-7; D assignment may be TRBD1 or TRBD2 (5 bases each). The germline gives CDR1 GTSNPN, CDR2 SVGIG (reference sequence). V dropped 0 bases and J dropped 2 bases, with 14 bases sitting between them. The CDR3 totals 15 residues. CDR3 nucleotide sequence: TGTGCCTGGAGTGTAAACGCCGGGGACGCCTACGAGCAGTACTTC. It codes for CAWSVNAGDAYEQYF.

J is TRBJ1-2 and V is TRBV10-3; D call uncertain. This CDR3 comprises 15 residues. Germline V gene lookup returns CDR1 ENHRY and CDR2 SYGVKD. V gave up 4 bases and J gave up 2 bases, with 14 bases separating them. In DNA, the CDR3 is TGTGCCATCAGTGGATTGCTCGGGGAGAACTATGGCTACACCTTC. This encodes CAISGLLGENYGYTF.

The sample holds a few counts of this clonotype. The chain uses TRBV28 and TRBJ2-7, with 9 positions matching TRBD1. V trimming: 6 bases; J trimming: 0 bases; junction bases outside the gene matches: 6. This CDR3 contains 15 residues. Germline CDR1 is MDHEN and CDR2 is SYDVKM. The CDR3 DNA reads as TGTGCCAGCAGCACCGGACAGGGGAGCTCCTACGAGCAGTACGTC. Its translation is CASSTGQGSSYEQYV.

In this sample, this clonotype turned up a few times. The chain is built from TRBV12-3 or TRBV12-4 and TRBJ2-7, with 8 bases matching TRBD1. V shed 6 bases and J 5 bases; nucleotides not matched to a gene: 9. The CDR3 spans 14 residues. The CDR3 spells CASSPTTGVDEQYF. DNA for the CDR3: TGTGCCAGCAGCCCCACGACAGGGGTGGACGAGCAGTACTTC.